This TCR beta chain originates from a study of blood T cell repertoires in COVID-19 (dated by TCRdb to the early 2020s). Turning to the overall study: Samples covering the acute and convalescent phases of COVID-19 were provided by collaborators in the United States, Italy and Spain. The repertoires were released in a freely available public database intended as a resource for research on the immune response to SARS-CoV-2. Where available, HLA class I and class II types were taken from metadata supplied by the sample provider and were not determined by assay-based typing. Samples came from the ongoing ImmuneRACE study (first 160 participants) plus 1,254 subjects from 6 global collaborators. Deeply sampled blood TCRbeta repertoires from subjects exposed to, actively infected with, or recovered from COVID-19 were included in the dataset. The prospective study material was composed of cDNA or gDNA derived from T cells, B-cell-depleted T cells, or PBMCs. The sample metadata nearly always contained a de-identified subject ID, COVID-19 status, age in years and sex.

This clone is identified as medium-sized (0.01 to 0.1%). Its antigen remains undetermined. Relative to the germline gene, one junction end is altered; a read error may explain this. The research as a whole found: Clinical and demographic metadata were provided uncurated, with the amount varying by source and participant.

One collaborating source in Seattle enrolled patients during active infection and followed them longitudinally through the course of disease. Whole blood was collected in K2EDTA tubes by collaborating institutions according to the institutions' own protocols. Collaborator samples were shipped for TCRbeta analysis as frozen whole blood, isolated PBMCs, or DNA extracted from either sample type. TCRbeta CDR3 regions were amplified from genomic DNA using the immunoSEQ Assay, a bias-controlled multiplex PCR. In the authors' own workflow: Within the assay, amplification of reference gene primers was used to estimate how many nucleated cells each sample contained. To quantify the absolute abundance of each unique TCRbeta CDR3 rearrangement, sequence reads were collapsed and filtered. Productive Simpson clonality was computed per sample as the square root of Simpson's diversity index over productive rearrangements. The clones in this table, taken by TCRdb from immuneACCESS, are in-frame only. Not every clone is retained; where verified, under half of the shortfall comes from an unresolved V gene, and the cause of the rest is unknown. The D gene and trimming were derived from the DNA, and the V and J assignments and clone size from that table. Across this sample there are about 150,000 clones, with roughly three quarters seen only once. Together, the top ten hold roughly 4.9% of the sample.

Looking up the germline V gene (reference sequence) yields CDR1 GTSNPN and CDR2 SVGIG. The CDR3 spans 12 residues, from the cysteine through the phenylalanine. Only the CDR3 part of the read is kept: 36 bases, read in frame from the first base. Sequencing input: peripheral blood. The rearranged chain carries TRBV30 and TRBJ1-2, with 7 middle bases fitting TRBD1. The TCR was taken from a woman between 65 and 79 years old with COVID-19, enrolled during active disease. Here the CDR3 is given as CAWSVHRGTALF. The DNA is TGTGCCTGGAGTGTACACCGGGGGACAGCGCTCTTC.